This T cell receptor beta chain was identified in a study of identical twins. Study-wide results and caveats: Models came in too low on out-of-frame TCR alpha sharing in monozygotic twins. A lower insertion count was a feature of abundant cord blood beta clonotypes, with no such feature in memory repertoires.

Germline trimming cut 5 bases from V and 6 bases from J; bases unmatched to any gene: 10. Germline loops: CDR1 MDHEN, CDR2 SYDVKM. The CDR3 length is 15 residues. The authors used template switching to add a universal primer site and gave cDNA unique molecular identifiers. TCRdb reprocessed the 5' RACE reads with MiXCR, giving one entry per CDR3 protein. The sample shows about 660,000 distinct CDR3 sequences, 8.6% of them seen only once. In this sample, this clonotype turned up a few times. What it binds is unknown. These data also formed part of another study, on yellow fever vaccine responses in identical twins.

The TCR comes from a woman aged 18-29 years in good health. Sequenced input: PBMCs. The J gene is TRBJ2-7, the V gene TRBV28; the match to TRBD2 covers 10 bases. The CDR3 DNA reads TGTGCCAGCAGTGCCGTGGGACTAGCGTTTCTCGAGCAGTACTTC. Its protein product is CASSAVGLAFLEQYF. The entire variable domain, with the rest obtained from reference TRBV28 and TRBJ2-7, is as follows: DVKVTQSSRYLVKRTGEKVFLECVQDMDHENMFWYRQDPGLGLRLIYFSYDVKMKEKGDIPEGYSVSREKKERFSLILESASTNQTSMYLCASSAVGLAFLEQYFGPGTRLTVT.